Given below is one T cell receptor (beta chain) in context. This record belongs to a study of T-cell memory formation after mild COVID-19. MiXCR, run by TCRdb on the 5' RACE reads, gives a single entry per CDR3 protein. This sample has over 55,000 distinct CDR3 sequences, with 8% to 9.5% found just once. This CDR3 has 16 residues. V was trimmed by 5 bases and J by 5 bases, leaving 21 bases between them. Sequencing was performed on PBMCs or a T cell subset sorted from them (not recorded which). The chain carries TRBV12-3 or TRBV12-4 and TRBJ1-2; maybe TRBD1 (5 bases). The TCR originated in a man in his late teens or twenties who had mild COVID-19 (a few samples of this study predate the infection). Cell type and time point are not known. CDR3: CASSPSPGLLLYGYTF. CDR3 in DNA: TGTGCCAGCAGTCCGAGCCCGGGACTCCTCCTATATGGCTACACCTTC.